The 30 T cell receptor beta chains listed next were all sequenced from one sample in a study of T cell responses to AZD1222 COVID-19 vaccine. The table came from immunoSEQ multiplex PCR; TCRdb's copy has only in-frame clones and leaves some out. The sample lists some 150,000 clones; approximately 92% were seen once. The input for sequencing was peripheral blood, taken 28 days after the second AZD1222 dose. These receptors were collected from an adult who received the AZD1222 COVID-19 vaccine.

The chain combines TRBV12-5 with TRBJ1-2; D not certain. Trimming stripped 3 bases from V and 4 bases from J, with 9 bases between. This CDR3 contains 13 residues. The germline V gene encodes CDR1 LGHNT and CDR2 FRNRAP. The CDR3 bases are TGTGCTAGTGGTTTACGGGGATCCTATGGCTACACCTTC. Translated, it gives CASGLRGSYGYTF.

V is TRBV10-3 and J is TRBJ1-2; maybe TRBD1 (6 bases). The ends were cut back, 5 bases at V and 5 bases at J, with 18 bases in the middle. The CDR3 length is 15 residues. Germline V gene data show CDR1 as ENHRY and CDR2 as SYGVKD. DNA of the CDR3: TGTGCCATCAGTCCGGACCCGGGGGCGGCGTATGGCTACACCTTC. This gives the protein CAISPDPGAAYGYTF.

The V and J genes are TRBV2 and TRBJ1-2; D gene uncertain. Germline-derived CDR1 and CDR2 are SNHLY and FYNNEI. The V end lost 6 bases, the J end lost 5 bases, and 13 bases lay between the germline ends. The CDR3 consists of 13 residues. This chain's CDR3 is CASRWAALYGYTF. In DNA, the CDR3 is TGTGCCAGCAGGTGGGCCGCACTTTATGGCTACACCTTC.

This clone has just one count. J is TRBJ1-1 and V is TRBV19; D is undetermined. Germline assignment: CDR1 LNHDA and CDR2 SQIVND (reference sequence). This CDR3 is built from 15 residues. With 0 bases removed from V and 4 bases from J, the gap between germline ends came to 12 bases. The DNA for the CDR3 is TGTGCCAGTAGTATAGATCCGGGTTTGGGCACTGAAGCTTTCTTT. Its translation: CASSIDPGLGTEAFF.

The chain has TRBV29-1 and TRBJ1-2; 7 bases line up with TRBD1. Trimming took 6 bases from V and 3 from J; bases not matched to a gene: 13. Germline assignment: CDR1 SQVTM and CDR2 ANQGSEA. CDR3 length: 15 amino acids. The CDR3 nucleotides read TGCAGCGTCGATTTACAACAGGGGTTGGACTATGGCTACACCTTC. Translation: CSVDLQQGLDYGYTF.

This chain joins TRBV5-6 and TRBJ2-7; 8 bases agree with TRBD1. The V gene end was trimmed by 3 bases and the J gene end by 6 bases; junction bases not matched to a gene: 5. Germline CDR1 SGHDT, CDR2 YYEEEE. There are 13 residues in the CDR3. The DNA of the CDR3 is TGTGCCAGCAGCTACGACAGGGGTTCCGAGCAGTACTTC. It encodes CASSYDRGSEQYF.

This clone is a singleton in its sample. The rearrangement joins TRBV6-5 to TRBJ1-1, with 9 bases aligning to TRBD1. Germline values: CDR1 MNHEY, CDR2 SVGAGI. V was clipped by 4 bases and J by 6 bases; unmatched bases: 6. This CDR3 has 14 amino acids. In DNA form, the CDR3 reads TGTGCCAGCAGTTTCCGACAGGGGGGCCCTGAAGCTTTCTTT. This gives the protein CASSFRQGGPEAFF.

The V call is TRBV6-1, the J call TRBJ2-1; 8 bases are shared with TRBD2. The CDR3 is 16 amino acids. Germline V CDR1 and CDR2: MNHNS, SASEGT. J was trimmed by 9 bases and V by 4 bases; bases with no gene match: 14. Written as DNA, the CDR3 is TGTGCCAGCAGTGTGCGAACCAGTAGCGGGGCGGGTGAGCAGTTCTTC. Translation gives CASSVRTSSGAGEQFF.

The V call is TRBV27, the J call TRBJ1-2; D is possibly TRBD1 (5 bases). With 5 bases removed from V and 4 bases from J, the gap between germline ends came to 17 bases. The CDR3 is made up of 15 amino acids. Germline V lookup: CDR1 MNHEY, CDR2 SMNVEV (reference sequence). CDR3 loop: CASSLWGRTLYGYTF. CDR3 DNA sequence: TGTGCCAGCAGTCTATGGGGCAGGACCCTCTATGGCTACACCTTC.

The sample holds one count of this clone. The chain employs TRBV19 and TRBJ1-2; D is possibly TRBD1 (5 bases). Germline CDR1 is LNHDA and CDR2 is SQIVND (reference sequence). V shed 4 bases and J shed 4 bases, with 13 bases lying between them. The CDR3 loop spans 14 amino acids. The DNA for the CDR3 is TGTGCCAGTAGTACCCAGACCGGGGGCTATGGCTACACCTTC. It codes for CASSTQTGGYGYTF.

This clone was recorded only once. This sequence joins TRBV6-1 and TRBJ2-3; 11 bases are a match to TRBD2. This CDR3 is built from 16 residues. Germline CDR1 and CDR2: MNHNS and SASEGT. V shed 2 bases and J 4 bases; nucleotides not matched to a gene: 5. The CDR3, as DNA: TGTGCCAGCAGTGAAACTAGCGGGAGAGGGGCAGATACGCAGTATTTT. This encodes CASSETSGRGADTQYF.

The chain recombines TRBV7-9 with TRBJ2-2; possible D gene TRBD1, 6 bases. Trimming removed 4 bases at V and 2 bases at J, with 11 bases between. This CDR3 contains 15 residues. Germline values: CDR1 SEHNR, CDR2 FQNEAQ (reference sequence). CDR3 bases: TGTGCCAGCAGCTACCGGGACATAAACACCGGGGAGCTGTTTTTT. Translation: CASSYRDINTGELFF.

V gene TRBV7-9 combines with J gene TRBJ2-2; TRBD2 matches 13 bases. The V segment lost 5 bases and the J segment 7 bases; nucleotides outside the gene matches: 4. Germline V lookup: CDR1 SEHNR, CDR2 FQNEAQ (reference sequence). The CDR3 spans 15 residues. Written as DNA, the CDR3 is TGTGCCAGCAGCCCACTAGCGGGAGGGGTCGGGGAGCTGTTTTTT. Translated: CASSPLAGGVGELFF.

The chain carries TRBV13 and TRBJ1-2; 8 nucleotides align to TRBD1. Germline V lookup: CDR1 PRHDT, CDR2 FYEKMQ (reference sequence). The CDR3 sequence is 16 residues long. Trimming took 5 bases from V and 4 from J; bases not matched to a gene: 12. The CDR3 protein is CASSTRRQGTGYGYTF. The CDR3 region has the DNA TGTGCCAGCAGCACCCGGAGACAGGGGACGGGCTATGGCTACACCTTC.

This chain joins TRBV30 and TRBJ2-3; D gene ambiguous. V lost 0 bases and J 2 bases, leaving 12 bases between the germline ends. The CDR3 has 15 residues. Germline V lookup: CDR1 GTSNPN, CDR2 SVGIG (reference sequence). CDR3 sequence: CAWSVTDLHTDTQYF. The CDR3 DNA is TGTGCCTGGAGTGTGACCGACCTACACACAGATACGCAGTATTTT.

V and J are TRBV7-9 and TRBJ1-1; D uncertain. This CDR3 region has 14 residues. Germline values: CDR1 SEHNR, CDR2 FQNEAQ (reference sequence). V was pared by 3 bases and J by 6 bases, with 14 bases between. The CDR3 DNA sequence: TGTGCCAGCAGCTTCCAGCTAAACCCCGCTGAAGCTTTCTTT. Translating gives CASSFQLNPAEAFF.

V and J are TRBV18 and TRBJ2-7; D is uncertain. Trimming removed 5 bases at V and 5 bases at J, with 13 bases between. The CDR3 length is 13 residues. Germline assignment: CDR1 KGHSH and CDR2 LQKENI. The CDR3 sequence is CASSLDGIDEQYF. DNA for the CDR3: TGTGCCAGCTCATTAGACGGAATCGACGAGCAGTACTTC.

Here the CDR3 reads CAISSGSINTGELFF. CDR3 DNA sequence: TGTGCCATCAGCAGCGGGAGCATAAACACCGGGGAGCTGTTTTTT. This chain connects TRBV10-3 to TRBJ2-2; 8 nucleotides match TRBD2. V trimming: 6 bases; J trimming: 2 bases; junction bases outside the gene matches: 5. The CDR3 extends over 15 amino acids. Germline values: CDR1 ENHRY, CDR2 SYGVKD.

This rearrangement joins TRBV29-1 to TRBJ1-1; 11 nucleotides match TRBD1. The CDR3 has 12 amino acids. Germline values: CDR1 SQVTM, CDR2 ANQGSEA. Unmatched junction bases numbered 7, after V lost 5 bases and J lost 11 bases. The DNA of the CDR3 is TGCAGCGTTCGTGGGACAGGGGGAGTCGCTTTCTTT. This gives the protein CSVRGTGGVAFF.

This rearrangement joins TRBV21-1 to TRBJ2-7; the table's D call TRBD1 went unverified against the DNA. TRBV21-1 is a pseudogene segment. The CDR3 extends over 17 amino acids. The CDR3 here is CASSTGTGARHSYEQYF. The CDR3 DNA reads TGTGCCAGCAGCACAGGGACAGGGGCACGACACTCCTACGAGCAGTACTTC.

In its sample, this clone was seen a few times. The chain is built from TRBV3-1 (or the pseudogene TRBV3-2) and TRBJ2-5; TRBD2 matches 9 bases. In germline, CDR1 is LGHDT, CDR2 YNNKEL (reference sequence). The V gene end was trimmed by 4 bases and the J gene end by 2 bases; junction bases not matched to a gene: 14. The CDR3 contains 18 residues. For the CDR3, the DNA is TGTGCCAGCAGCCCAGGGCAAGGGACTAGCTGGGGACAAGAGACCCAGTACTTC. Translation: CASSPGQGTSWGQETQYF.

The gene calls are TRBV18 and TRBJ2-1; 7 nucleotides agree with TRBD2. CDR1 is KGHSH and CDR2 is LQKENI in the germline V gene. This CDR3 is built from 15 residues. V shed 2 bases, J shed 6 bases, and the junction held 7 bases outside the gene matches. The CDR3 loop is CASSPRSGGGNEQFF. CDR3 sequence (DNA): TGTGCCAGCTCACCAAGGTCGGGGGGAGGCAATGAGCAGTTCTTC.

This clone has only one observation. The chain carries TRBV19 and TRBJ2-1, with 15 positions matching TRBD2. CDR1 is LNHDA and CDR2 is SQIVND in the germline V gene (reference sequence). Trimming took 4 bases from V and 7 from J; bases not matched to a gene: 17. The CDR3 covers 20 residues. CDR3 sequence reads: CASSKEGGLAGGRVGNEQFF. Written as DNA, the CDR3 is TGTGCCAGTAGTAAGGAGGGGGGACTAGCGGGAGGCCGGGTGGGTAATGAGCAGTTCTTC.

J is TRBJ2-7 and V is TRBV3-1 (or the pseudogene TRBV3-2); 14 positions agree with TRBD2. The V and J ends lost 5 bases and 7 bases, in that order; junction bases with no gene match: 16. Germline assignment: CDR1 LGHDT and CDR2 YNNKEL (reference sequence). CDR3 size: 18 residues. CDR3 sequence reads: CASSYRLAGGLTPKEQYF. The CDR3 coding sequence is TGTGCCAGCAGCTACAGACTAGCGGGAGGGCTTACCCCGAAAGAGCAGTACTTC.

The chain's CDR3 is CASSSRSIGTGELFF. The CDR3 nucleotides are TGTGCCAGCAGCTCGAGAAGCATCGGCACCGGGGAGCTGTTTTTT. V and J are TRBV11-2 and TRBJ2-2, with D unclear. The CDR3 runs 15 residues. V was pared by 4 bases and J by 4 bases, with 13 bases between. Germline V gives CDR1 SGHAT, CDR2 FQNNGV.

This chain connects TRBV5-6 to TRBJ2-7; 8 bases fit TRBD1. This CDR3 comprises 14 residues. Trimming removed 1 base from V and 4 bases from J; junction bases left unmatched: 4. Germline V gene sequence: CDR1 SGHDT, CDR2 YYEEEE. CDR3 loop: CASSLRQGAYEQYF. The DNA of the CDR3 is TGTGCCAGCAGCTTGCGTCAGGGGGCTTACGAGCAGTACTTC. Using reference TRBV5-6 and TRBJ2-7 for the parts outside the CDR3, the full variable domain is DAGVTQSPTHLIKTRGQQVTLRCSPKSGHDTVSWYQQALGQGPQFIFQYYEEEERQRGNFPDRFSGHQFPNYSSELNVNALLLGDSALYLCASSLRQGAYEQYFGPGTRLTVT.

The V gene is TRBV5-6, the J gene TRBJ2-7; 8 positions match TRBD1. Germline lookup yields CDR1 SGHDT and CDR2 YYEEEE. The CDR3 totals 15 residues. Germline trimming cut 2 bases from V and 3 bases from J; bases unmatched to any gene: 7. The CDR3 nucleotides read TGTGCCAGCAGCTTATCGGACAGGGAACACTACGAGCAGTACTTC. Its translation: CASSLSDREHYEQYF.

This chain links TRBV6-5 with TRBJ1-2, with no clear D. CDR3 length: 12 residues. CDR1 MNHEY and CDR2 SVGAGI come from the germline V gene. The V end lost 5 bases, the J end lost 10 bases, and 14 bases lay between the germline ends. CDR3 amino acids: CASSPPIKDYTF. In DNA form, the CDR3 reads TGTGCCAGCAGTCCCCCAATAAAGGACTACACCTTC.

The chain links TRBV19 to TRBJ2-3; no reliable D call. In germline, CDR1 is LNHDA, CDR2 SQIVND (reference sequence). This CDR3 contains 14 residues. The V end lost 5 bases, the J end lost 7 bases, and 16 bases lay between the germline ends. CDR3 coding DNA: TGTGCCAGTAGTGCCCCCGATCCGGCTTATACGCAGTATTTT. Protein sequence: CASSAPDPAYTQYF.

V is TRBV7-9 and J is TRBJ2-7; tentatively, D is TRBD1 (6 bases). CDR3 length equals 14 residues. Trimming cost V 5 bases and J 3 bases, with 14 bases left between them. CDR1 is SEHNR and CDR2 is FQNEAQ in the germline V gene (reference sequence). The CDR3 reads CASSPRQVNYEQYF. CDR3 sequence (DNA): TGTGCCAGCAGCCCAAGACAGGTCAACTACGAGCAGTACTTC.